These T cell receptor beta chains were read from a single sample in a study of blood T cell repertoires in COVID-19. Using immunoSEQ multiplex PCR, the repertoire was profiled, and TCRdb retains in-frame clones only, with some absent. The sample contains about 190,000 clones, more than 75% of which appear only once. Sequenced: PBMCs or T cells enriched from blood (not recorded which). Receptors were obtained from a woman in her forties or fifties with acute COVID-19. The CDR3 runs from the conserved cysteine through the conserved F or W. D genes are given only for firm matches. Clone size is not always given. Where it is, it says once, few, many or a class for expanded clones.

size: NA; V: TRBV18; D: NA; J: TRBJ1-3; DNA: TGTGCCAGCTCACCGCGGACTGGAAACACCATATATTTT; CDR3: CASSPRTGNTIYF
size: NA; V: TRBV5-4; D: NA; J: TRBJ1-6; DNA: TGTGCCAGCAGCATTTACAGGGTCGGAAATTCACCCCTCCACTTT; CDR3: CASSIYRVGNSPLHF
size: NA; V: TRBV4-3; D: TRBD1; J: TRBJ1-2; DNA: TGCGCCAGCAGCGGGACAGGGGAGAGGGATGGCTACACCTTC; CDR3: CASSGTGERDGYTF
size: NA; V: TRBV7-7; D: NA; J: TRBJ2-5; DNA: TGTGCCAGCAGCTTAGGAGACAGCAGGACCCAGTACTTC; CDR3: CASSLGDSRTQYF
size: NA; V: TRBV7-9; D: NA; J: TRBJ1-1; DNA: TGTGCCAGCAGCCCCAATCTACAGGGTAAAACTGAAGCTTTCTTT; CDR3: CASSPNLQGKTEAFF
size: NA; V: TRBV27; D: NA; J: TRBJ1-1; DNA: TGTGCCAGCAGTCCACAAGTATATAACACTGAAGCTTTCTTT; CDR3: CASSPQVYNTEAFF
size: medium-sized; V: TRBV4-1; D: TRBD1; J: TRBJ1-4; DNA: TGCGCCAGCAGCCCAGGACAGGGGGCAACTAATGAAAAACTGTTTTTT; CDR3: CASSPGQGATNEKLFF
size: NA; V: TRBV10-2; D: NA; J: TRBJ1-4; DNA: TGCGCCAGCAGTGGGGCCTCTCGGCATGAAAAACTGTTTTTT; CDR3: CASSGASRHEKLFF
size: NA; V: TRBV7-2; D: TRBD1; J: TRBJ1-2; DNA: TGTGCCAGCAGCTTAGCAGGGGGACAGGGGTATGGCTACACCTTC; CDR3: CASSLAGGQGYGYTF
size: NA; V: TRBV13; D: NA; J: TRBJ1-1; DNA: TGTGCCAGCAGCAACCCCATCCGGGGAGGCTTGAACACTGAAGCTTTCTTT; CDR3: CASSNPIRGGLNTEAFF
size: NA; V: TRBV30; D: NA; J: TRBJ1-4; DNA: TGTGCCTGGAACCGCCCGGGAGGGGATGAAAAACTGTTTTTT; CDR3: CAWNRPGGDEKLFF
size: NA; V: TRBV25-1; D: NA; J: TRBJ2-2; DNA: TGTGCCAGCAGTAGTACCGACTTGAACACCGGGGAGCTGTTTTTT; CDR3: CASSSTDLNTGELFF
size: NA; V: TRBV11-3; D: TRBD2; J: TRBJ2-2; DNA: TGTGCCAGCAGCAGCCTCCGGGGGGGCGGCGGGGAGCTGTTTTTT; CDR3: CASSSLRGGGGELFF
size: NA; V: TRBV2; D: NA; J: TRBJ2-1; DNA: TGTGCCAGCAGCCCGGGACAAGCCTACAATGAGCAGTTCTTC; CDR3: CASSPGQAYNEQFF
size: few; V: TRBV6-5; D: NA; J: TRBJ1-4; DNA: TGTGCCAGCAGTTCAAGGGGTTATCTTGAAAAACTGTTTTTT; CDR3: CASSSRGYLEKLFF
size: once; V: TRBV23-1; D: TRBD1; J: TRBJ1-1; DNA: TGCGCCAGCAGGAACTCCGGGACAGGCAACACTGAAGCTTTCTTT; CDR3: CASRNSGTGNTEAFF